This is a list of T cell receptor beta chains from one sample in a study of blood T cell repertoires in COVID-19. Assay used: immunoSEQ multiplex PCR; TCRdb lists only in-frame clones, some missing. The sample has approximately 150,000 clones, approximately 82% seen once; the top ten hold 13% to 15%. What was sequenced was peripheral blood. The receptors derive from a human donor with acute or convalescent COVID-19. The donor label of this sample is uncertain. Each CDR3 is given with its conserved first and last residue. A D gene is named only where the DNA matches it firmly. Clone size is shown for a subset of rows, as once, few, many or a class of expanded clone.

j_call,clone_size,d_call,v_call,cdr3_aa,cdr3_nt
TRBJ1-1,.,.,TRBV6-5,CASSYSTGVRNTEAFF,TGTGCCAGCAGTTACTCGACGGGGGTACGGAACACTGAAGCTTTCTTT
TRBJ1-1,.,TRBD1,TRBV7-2,CASSLTRGRKMEAFF,TGTGCCAGCAGCTTAACCAGGGGGCGTAAGATGGAAGCTTTCTTT
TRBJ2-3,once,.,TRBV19,CASSNRAPTSTDTQYF,TGTGCCAGTAGTAACAGGGCCCCTACCAGCACAGATACGCAGTATTTT
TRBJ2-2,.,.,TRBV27,CASSLLNTGELFF,TGTGCCAGCAGCCTCCTAAACACCGGGGAGCTGTTTTTT
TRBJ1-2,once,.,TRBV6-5,CASSYGERRGGYTF,TGTGCCAGCAGTTACGGGGAACGGAGGGGCGGCTACACCTTC
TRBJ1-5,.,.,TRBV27,CASSLSGNQPQHF,TGTGCCAGCAGTTTATCCGGGAATCAGCCCCAGCATTTT
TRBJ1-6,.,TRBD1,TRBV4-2,CASSQRQGGINSPLHF,TGTGCCAGCAGCCAAAGACAGGGGGGGATTAATTCACCCCTCCACTTT
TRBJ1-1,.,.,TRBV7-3,CASSSTGNTEAFF,TGTGCCAGCAGCTCGACAGGGAACACTGAAGCTTTCTTT
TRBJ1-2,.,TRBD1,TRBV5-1,CASSLATGGSYGYTF,TGCGCCAGCAGCTTGGCCACAGGGGGTAGCTATGGCTACACCTTC
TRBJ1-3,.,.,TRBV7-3,CASSSDSGNTIYF,TGTGCCAGCAGCTCTGACAGCGGAAACACCATATATTTT
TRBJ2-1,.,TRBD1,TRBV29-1,CSVTSLGQGDLFF,TGCAGCGTTACGTCCTTGGGACAGGGCGATTTATTCTTC
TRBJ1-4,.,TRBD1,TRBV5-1,CASRTGGSAPNEKLFF,TGCGCCAGCAGAACAGGGGGTAGCGCCCCTAATGAAAAACTGTTTTTT